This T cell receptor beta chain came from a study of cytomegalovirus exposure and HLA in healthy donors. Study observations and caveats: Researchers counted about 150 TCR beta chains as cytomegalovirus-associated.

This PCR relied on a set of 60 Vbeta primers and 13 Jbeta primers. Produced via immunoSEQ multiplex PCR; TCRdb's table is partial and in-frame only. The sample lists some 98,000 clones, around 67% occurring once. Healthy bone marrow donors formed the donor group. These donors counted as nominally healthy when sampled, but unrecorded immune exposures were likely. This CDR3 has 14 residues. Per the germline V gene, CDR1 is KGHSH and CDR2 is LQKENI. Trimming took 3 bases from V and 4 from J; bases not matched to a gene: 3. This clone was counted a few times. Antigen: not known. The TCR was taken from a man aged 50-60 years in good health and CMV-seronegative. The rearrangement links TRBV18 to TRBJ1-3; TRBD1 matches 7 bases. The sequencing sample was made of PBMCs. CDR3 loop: CASSPWDRGNTIYF. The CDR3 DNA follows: TGTGCCAGCTCACCTTGGGACAGAGGAAACACCATATATTTT. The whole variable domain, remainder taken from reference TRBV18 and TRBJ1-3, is NAGVMQNPRHLVRRRGQEARLRCSPMKGHSHVYWYRQLPEEGLKFMVYLQKENIIDESGMPKERFSAEFPKEGPSILRIQQVVRGDSAAYFCASSPWDRGNTIYFGEGSWLTVV.